This T cell receptor beta chain emerged from a study of shared clonotypes between healthy human individuals. On the study more broadly: Samples came from a couple of female and a few male donors aged 18 to 49.

In the original analysis: Without quality scores, immunoSEQ junctional reads could not be filtered like full-length reads. TCRdb keeps only in-frame clones here, not all; method: immunoSEQ multiplex PCR. The V and J calls and the clone size are those of that table, but D and trimming were determined from the DNA. In the table there are about 2.4 million clones, 93% of which are singletons. Study-level results: In the sorted subsets, rarefaction showed sequencing was incomplete despite large depth.

In the case of this clone: As yet, its antigen is unknown.

The CDR3 consists of 15 residues. Germline loops: CDR1 MNHNS, CDR2 SASEGT. Material for sequencing was naive CD4+ T cells from PBMCs. As to subset: CD45RA+ positively selected. The sequence was obtained from a man aged 18 to 35 in good health. Some clones in this sample may be carry-over from other donors' samples. The chain couples TRBV6-1 to TRBJ2-5; the D gene is possibly TRBD2 (6 bases). Judging by the DNA end, TRBJ2-7 fits better; the J call may be wrong. The CDR3, as DNA: TGTGCCAGCCGGAACGGGAGAATTAGCTCCTACGAGCAGTACTTC. This encodes CASRNGRISSYEQYF.